This T cell receptor beta chain was identified in a study of T cell changes during pregnancy in multiple sclerosis. Method: immunoSEQ multiplex PCR; TCRdb's copy keeps in-frame clones and lacks some. This sample carries about 77,000 clones, approximately 89% of them seen once, and the ten largest clones take less than 2.5%. Source: peripheral blood, taken before pregnancy. The sequence derives from a female donor with multiple sclerosis, enrolled in a pregnancy study.

The CDR3 protein is CAIKGREGQGYNEQFF. The CDR3 coding sequence is TGTGCCATCAAAGGGAGGGAAGGACAGGGTTATAATGAGCAGTTCTTC. The chain employs TRBV10-3 and TRBJ2-1, with a tentative D call TRBD1 (8 bases). The V end lost 7 bases, the J end lost 7 bases, and 23 bases lay between the germline ends. The length of the CDR3 is 16 residues. From germline, CDR1 is ENHRY and CDR2 SYGVKD.